This T cell receptor (beta chain) was observed in a study of blood T cell repertoires in COVID-19. Study at large: PBMCs, B-cell-depleted T cells, or T cells were the source of the cDNA or gDNA that made up the material.

Profiled with immunoSEQ multiplex PCR; TCRdb holds only in-frame clones, not every one. The data contain about 74,000 clones, 88% of them singletons. Germline CDR1 is MNHEY and CDR2 is SMNVEV (reference sequence). V was trimmed by 10 bases and J by 3 bases, leaving 13 bases between them. This CDR3 region has 13 residues. Material: peripheral blood. This chain uses TRBV27 with TRBJ1-5; no clear D gene. The TCR originated in a woman aged 80 or over with active or convalescent COVID-19. Here the CDR3 DNA reads TGTGCCACCGCTTCCGGGGTCAATCAGCCCCAGCATTTT. Encoded protein: CATASGVNQPQHF.